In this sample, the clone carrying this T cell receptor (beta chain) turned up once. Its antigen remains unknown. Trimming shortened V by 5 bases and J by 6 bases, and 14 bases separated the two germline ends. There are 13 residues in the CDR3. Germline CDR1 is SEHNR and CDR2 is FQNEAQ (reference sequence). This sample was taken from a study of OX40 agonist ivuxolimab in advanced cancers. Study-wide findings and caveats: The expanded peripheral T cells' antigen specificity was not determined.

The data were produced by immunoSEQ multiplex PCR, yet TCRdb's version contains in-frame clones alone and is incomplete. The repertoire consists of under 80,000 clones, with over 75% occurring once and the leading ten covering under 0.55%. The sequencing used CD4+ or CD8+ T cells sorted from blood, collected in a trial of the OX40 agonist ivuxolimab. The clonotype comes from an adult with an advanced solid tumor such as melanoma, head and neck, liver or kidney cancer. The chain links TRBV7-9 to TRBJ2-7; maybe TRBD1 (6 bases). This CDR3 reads CASSPQTGLEQYF. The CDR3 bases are TGTGCCAGCAGCCCTCAAACAGGGCTCGAGCAGTACTTC. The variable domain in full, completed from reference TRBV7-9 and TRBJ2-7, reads DTGVSQNPRHKITKRGQNVTFRCDPISEHNRLYWYRQTLGQGPEFLTYFQNEAQLEKSRLLSDRFSAERPKGSFSTLEIQRTEQGDSAMYLCASSPQTGLEQYFGPGTRLTVT.